The source of this T cell receptor (beta chain) is a study of neurological immune-mediated disorders. TCRdb used MiXCR to reprocess the 5' RACE reads, holding one entry per CDR3 protein. The sample contains tens of thousands of distinct CDR3 sequences, 17% of which appear only once. A note on this clonotype: Its ends do not fully match the called genes, so a read error is possible.

The CDR3 length is 16 residues. CDR1 is SGHVS and CDR2 is FQNEAQ in the germline V gene. This TCR came from a woman in her 40s in good health. The chain combines TRBV7-8 with TRBJ1-2; the D gene is possibly TRBD1 (5 bases). Sequencing input: PBMCs. The DNA of the CDR3 is TGTGCCTGCAGCTTCCCTTATACTCAGGGATCCAATGGCTACACCTTC. Its protein product is CACSFPYTQGSNGYTF. Combining the CDR3 with reference TRBV7-8 and TRBJ1-2 gives the whole variable domain GAGVSQSPRYKVAKRGQDVALRCDPISGHVSLFWYQQALGQGPEFLTYFQNEAQLDKSGLPSDRFFAERPEGSVSTLKIQRTQQEDSAVYLCACSFPYTQGSNGYTFGSGTRLTVV.